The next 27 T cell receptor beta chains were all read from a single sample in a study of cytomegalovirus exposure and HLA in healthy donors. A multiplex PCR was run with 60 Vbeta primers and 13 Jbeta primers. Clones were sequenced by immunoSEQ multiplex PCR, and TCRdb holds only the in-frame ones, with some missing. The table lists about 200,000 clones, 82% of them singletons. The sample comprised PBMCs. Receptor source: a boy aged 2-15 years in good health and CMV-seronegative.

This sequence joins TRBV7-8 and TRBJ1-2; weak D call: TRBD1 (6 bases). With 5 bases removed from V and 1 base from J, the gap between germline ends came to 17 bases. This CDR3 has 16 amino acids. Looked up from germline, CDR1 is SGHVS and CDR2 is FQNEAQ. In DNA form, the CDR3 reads TGTGCCAGCAGCGTAAACAGGGTACCCCTTAACTATGGCTACACCTTC. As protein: CASSVNRVPLNYGYTF.

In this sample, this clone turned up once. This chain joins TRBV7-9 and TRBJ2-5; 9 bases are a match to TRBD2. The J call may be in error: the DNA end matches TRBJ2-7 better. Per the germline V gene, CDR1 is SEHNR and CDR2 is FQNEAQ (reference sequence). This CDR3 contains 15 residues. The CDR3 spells CASSFELAGSYEQYF. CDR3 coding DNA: TGTGCCAGCAGCTTTGAACTAGCGGGTTCCTACGAGCAGTACTTC.

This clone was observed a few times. CDR3 residues: CASSYRDITGELFF. The CDR3 coding sequence is TGTGCCAGCAGTTACAGGGATATCACCGGGGAGCTGTTTTTT. This chain joins TRBV2 and TRBJ2-2, with a possible D match to TRBD1 (6 bases). The germline V and J ends were trimmed by 5 bases and 4 bases, with 11 bases remaining between them. CDR1 is SNHLY and CDR2 is FYNNEI in the germline V gene. CDR3 length equals 14 residues.

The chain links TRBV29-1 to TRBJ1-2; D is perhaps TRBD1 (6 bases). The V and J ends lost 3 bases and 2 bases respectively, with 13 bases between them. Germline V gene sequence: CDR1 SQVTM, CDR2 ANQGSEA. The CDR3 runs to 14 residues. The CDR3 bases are TGCAGCGTTGATCCGGGTCAGGGGAACTATGGCTACACCTTC. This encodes CSVDPGQGNYGYTF.

CDR3 region: CASSQPSGTGGNEQFF. The CDR3, as DNA: TGCGCCAGCAGCCAACCCTCCGGGACAGGGGGCAATGAGCAGTTCTTC. The V and J genes are TRBV5-1 and TRBJ2-1; 11 nucleotides line up with TRBD1. CDR3 length equals 16 residues. Germline CDR1 reads SGHRS; CDR2 reads YFSETQ. V lost 4 bases, J lost 6 bases, and 9 bases stayed unmatched.

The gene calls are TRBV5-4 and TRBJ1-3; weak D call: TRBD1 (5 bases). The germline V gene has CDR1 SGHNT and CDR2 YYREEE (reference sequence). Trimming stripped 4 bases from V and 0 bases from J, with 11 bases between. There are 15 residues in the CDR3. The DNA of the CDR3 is TGTGCCAGCAGCCCCGACAGATACTCTGGAAACACCATATATTTT. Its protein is CASSPDRYSGNTIYF.

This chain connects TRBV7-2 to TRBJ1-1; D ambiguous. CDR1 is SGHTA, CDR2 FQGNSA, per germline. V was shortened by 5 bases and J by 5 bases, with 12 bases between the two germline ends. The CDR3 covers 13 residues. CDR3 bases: TGTGCCAGCAGCCCCCTTCGGGATACTGAAGCTTTCTTT. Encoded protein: CASSPLRDTEAFF.

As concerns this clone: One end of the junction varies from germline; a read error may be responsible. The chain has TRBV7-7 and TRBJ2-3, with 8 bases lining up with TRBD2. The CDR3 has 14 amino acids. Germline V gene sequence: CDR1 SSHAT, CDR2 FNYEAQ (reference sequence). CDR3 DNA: TGTGCTAGCAGCCGCGGGGGGCCCACAGATACGCAGTATTTT. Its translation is CASSRGGPTDTQYF. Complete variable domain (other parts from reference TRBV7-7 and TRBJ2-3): GAGVSQSPRYKVTKRGQDVTLRCDPISSHATLYWYQQALGQGPEFLTYFNYEAQPDKSGLPSDRFSAERPEGSISTLTIQRTEQRDSAMYRCASSRGGPTDTQYFGPGTRLTVL.

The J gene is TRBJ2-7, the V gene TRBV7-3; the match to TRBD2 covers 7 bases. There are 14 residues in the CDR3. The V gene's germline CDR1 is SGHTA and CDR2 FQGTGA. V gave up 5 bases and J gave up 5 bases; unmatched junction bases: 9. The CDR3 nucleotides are TGTGCCAGCAGCCCTAGCGGAGGAGGCCACGAGCAGTACTTC. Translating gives CASSPSGGGHEQYF.

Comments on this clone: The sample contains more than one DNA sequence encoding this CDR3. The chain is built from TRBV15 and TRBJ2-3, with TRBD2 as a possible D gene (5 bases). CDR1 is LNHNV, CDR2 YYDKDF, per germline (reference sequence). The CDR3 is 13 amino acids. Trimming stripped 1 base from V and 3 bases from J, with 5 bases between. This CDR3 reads CATSRAGTDTQYF. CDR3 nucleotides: TGTGCCACCAGCAGAGCGGGGACAGATACGCAGTATTTT.

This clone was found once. Here the CDR3 DNA reads TGTGCCATCAGTGAGGCACAGAGTAACTATGGCTACACCTTC. Translated: CAISEAQSNYGYTF. The J gene is TRBJ1-2, the V gene TRBV10-3; D is undetermined. This CDR3 is 14 amino acids long. The V and J ends lost 2 bases and 1 base respectively, with 8 bases between them. Germline V gene data show CDR1 as ENHRY and CDR2 as SYGVKD.

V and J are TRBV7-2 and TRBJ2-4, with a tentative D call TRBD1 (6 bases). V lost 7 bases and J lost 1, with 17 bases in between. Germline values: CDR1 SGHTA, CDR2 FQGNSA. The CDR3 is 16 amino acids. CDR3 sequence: CASTRGSGWAKNIQYF. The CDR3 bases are TGTGCCAGCACCAGGGGATCGGGGTGGGCCAAAAACATTCAGTACTTC.

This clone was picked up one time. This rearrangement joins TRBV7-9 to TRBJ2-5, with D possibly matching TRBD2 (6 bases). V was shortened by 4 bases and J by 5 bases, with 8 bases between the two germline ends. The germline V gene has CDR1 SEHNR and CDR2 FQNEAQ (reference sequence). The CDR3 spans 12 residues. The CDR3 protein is CASSYGGETQYF. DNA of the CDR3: TGTGCCAGCAGCTATGGGGGGGAGACCCAGTACTTC.

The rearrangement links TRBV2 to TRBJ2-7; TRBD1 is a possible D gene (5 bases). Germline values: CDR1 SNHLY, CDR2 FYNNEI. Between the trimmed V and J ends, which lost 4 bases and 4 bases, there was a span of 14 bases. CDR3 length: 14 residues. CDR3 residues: CASSGKNTGYEQYF. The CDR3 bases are TGTGCCAGCAGTGGGAAGAATACAGGATACGAGCAGTACTTC. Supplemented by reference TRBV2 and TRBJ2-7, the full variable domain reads EPEVTQTPSHQVTQMGQEVILRCVPISNHLYFYWYRQILGQKVEFLVSFYNNEISEKSEIFDDQFSVERPDGSNFTLKIRSTKLEDSAMYFCASSGKNTGYEQYFGPGTRLTVT.

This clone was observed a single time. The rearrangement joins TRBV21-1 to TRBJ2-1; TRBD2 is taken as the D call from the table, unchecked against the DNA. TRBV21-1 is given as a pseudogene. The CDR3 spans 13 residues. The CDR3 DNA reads TGTGCCAGCAGCAAAGAGGAGGGAGATGAGCAGTTCTTC. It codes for CASSKEEGDEQFF.

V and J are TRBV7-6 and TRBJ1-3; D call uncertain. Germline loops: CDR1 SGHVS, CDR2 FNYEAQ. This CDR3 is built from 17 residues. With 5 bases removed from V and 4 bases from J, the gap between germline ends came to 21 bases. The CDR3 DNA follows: TGTGCCAGCAGCAGCAGACCCGGGCCCGAGGGCGGAAACACCATATATTTT. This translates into CASSSRPGPEGGNTIYF.

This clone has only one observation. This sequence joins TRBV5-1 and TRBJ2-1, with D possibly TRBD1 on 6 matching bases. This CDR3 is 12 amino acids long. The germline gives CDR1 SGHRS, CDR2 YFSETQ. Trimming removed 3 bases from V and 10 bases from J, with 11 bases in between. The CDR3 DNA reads TGCGCCAGCAGCTCTAATGACAGGGAGCAGTTCTTC. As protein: CASSSNDREQFF. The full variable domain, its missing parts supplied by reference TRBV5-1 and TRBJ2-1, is KAGVTQTPRYLIKTRGQQVTLSCSPISGHRSVSWYQQTPGQGLQFLFEYFSETQRNKGNFPGRFSGRQFSNSRSEMNVSTLELGDSALYLCASSSNDREQFFGPGTRLTVL.

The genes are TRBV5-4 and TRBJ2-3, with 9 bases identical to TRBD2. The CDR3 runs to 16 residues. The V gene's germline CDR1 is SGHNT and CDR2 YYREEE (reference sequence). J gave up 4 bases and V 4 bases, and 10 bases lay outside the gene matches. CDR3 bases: TGTGCCAGCAGCCCCCCTGGCGGGGGGGCTCCAGATACGCAGTATTTT. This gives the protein CASSPPGGGAPDTQYF.

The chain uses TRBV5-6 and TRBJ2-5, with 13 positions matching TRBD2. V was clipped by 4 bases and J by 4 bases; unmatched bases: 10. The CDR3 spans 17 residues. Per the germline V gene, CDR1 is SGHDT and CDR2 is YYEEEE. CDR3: CASSLKLAGGPGETQYF. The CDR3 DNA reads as TGTGCCAGCAGCCTCAAACTAGCGGGGGGGCCGGGAGAGACCCAGTACTTC.

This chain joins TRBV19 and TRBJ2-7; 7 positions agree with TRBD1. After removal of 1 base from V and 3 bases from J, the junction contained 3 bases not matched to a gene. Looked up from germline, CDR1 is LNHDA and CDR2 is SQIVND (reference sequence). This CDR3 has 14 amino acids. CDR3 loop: CASSIADRYYEQYF. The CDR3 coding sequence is TGTGCCAGTAGTATAGCGGACAGGTACTACGAGCAGTACTTC. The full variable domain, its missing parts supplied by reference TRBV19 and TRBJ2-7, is DGGITQSPKYLFRKEGQNVTLSCEQNLNHDAMYWYRQDPGQGLRLIYYSQIVNDFQKGDIAEGYSVSREKKESFPLTVTSAQKNPTAFYLCASSIADRYYEQYFGPGTRLTVT.

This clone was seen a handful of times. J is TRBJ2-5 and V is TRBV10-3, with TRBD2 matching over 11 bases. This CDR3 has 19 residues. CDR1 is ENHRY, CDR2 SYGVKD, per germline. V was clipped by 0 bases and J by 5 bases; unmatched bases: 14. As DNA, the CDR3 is TGTGCCATCAGTGAGTCGCATTCGACTAGCGGGGATCCCCGGGAGACCCAGTACTTC. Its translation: CAISESHSTSGDPRETQYF.

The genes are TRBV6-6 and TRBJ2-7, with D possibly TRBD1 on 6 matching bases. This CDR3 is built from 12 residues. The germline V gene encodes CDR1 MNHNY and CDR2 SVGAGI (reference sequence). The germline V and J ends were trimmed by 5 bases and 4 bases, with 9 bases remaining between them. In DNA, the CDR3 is TGTGCCAGCAGTCCACAGGGATACGAGCAGTACTTC. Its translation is CASSPQGYEQYF.

This CDR3 is CASSFELAGSYEQYF. The DNA for the CDR3 is TGTGCCAGCAGCTTTGAACTAGCGGGTTCCTACGAGCAGTACTTC. The rearrangement uses TRBV7-9 and TRBJ2-7, with TRBD2 matching 9 bases. V dropped 3 bases and J dropped 1; count of bases not matched to a gene: 4. The CDR3 has 15 residues. CDR1 SEHNR and CDR2 FQNEAQ come from the germline V gene (reference sequence). The whole variable domain, filled in from reference TRBV7-9 and TRBJ2-7, reads DTGVSQNPRHKITKRGQNVTFRCDPISEHNRLYWYRQTLGQGPEFLTYFQNEAQLEKSRLLSDRFSAERPKGSFSTLEIQRTEQGDSAMYLCASSFELAGSYEQYFGPGTRLTVT.

The CDR3 sequence: CASSYGQGGGLGQYF. In DNA, the CDR3 is TGTGCCAGCAGCTACGGACAGGGGGGCGGGTTAGGGCAGTACTTC. This chain uses TRBV5-6 with TRBJ2-7, with 10 bases that match TRBD1. Germline loops: CDR1 SGHDT, CDR2 YYEEEE. V was pared by 3 bases and J by 9 bases, with 12 bases of the junction left unmatched. The CDR3 totals 15 residues.

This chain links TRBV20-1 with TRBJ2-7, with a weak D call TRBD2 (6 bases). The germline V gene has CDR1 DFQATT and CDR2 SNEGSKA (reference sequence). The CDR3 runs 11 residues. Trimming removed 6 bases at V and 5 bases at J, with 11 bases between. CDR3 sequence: CSARAGNEQYF. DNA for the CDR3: TGCAGTGCCCGGGCGGGGAACGAGCAGTACTTC.

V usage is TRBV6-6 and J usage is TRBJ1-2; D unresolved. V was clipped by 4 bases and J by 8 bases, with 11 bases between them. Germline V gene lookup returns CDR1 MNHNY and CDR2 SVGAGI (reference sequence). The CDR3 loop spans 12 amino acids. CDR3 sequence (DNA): TGTGCCAGCAGTTCGGCAGGATGGGGCTACACCTTC. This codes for CASSSAGWGYTF.

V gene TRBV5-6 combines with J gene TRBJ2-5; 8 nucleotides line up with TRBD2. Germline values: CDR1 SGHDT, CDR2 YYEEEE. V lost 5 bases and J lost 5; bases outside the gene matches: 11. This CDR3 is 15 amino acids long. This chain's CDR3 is CASSYYGGALETQYF. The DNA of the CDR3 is TGTGCCAGCAGTTATTACGGGGGGGCCCTGGAGACCCAGTACTTC.